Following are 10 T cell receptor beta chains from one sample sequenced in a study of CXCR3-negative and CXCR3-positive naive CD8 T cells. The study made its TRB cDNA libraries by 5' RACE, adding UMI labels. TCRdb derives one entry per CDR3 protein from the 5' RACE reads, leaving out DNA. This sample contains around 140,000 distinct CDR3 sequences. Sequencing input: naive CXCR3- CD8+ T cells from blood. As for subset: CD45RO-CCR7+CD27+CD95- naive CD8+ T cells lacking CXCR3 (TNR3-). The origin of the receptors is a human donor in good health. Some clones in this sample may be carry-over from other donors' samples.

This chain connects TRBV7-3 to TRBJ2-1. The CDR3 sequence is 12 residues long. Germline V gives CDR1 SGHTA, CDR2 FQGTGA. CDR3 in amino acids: CASSLGQDEQFF.

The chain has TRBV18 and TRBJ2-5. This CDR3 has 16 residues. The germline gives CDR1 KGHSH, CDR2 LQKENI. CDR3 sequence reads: CASSPSRQIGMETQYF.

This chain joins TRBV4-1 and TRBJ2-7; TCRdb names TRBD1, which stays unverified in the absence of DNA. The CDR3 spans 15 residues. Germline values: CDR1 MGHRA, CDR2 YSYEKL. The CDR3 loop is CASSQVGGHLYEQYF.

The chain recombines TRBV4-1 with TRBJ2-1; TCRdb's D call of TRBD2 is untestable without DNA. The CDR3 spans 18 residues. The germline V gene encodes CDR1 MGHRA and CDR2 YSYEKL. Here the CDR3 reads CASSQLLLAGKSYNEQFF.

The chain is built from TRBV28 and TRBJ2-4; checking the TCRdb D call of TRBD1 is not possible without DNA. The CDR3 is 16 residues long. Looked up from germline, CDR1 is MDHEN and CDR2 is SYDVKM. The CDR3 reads CASSWGTVVAKNIQYF.

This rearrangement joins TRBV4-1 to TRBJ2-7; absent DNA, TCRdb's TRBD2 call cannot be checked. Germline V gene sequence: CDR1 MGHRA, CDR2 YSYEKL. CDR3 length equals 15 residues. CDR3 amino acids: CASSPQEGPNYEQYF.

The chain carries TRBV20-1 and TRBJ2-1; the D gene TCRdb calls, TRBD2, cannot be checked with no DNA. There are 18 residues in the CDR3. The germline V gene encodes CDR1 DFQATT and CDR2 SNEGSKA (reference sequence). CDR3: CSARRGGRWGSSYNEQFF.

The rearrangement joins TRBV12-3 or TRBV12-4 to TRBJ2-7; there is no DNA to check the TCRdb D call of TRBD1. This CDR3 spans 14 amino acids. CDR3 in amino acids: CASSLTGNPHEQYF.

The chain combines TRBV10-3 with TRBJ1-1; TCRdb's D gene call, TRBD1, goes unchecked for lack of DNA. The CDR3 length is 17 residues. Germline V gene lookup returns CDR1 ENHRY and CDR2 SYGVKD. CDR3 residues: CAISEPGQGLENTEAFF.

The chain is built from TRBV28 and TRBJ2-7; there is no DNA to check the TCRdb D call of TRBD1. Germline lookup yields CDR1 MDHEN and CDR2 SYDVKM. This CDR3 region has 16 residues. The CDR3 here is CASSRPGTHYTYEQYF.